The sequence of this T cell receptor (beta chain) was determined in a study of shared clonotypes between healthy human individuals (dated by TCRdb to 2020 to 2022). Looking at the study overall: The cohort comprised a couple of women and three men aged 18 to 49 years. For each donor, CD4 naive and CD4 memory were each given three plates, CD8 naive was given two plates, and CD8 memory was given one plate. To estimate repertoire size and how much clonotype sharing occurs between individuals, the study deeply sequenced the blood TCR repertoires of five or six healthy adults. Libraries were prepared and TCR repertoires were sequenced by different laboratories using diverse techniques, in order to increase sequencing depth and limit assay-specific biases. Per donor, leukapheresis produced somewhere between about 0.9 and 10 billion PBMCs. The study at large found these results: The genetic and exposure-history diversity represented was limited by the small number of donors. Rarefaction of sorted-subset datasets indicated incomplete sequencing despite the large sequencing depth. Higher generation probabilities were observed for clonotypes shared by all four sorted-subset donors than for non-shared clonotypes. Sampling was restricted to blood, and TCR repertoires in tissue are likely to differ from TCR repertoires in blood. Roughly 5% of naive CD4, 3.5% of naive CD8, 2.3% of memory CD4, and about 0.4% of memory CD8 clonotypes were shared across several donors. Based on pairwise subsampling, the degree of clonotype sharing among donors was expected to be affected by sequencing depth. Estimated clonotype richness was generally larger for naive than for memory subsets.

Comment on this clone: Its target antigen remains unknown. No base quality information exists; no much larger clone differs at one position.

CD8 naive samples were obtained by positive selection for CCR7 among CD45RO-negative cells, yielding a CD45RA+CCR7+ population from which TemRA cells were excluded. Donors were healthy HIV-negative adults with no recently reported acute infections or vaccinations. Every donor was a Caucasian adult living in Nashville, Tennessee, USA. Blood was collected by leukapheresis, and PBMCs were isolated by Ficoll-Histopaque density gradient centrifugation and then cryopreserved in liquid nitrogen vapor phase. Analytical flow cytometry was used to check the purity and quantity of every magnetically sorted T cell population. Each sorted fraction had its genomic DNA isolated and then quantified by UV absorbance on a Nanodrop 2000c. Using the deep immunoSEQ assay, multiplex PCR amplified TCR CDR3 regions from genomic DNA. Extracted genomic DNA from each cell subset was spread evenly across all wells of several immunoSEQ 96-well plates, with each plate serving as a replicate. For sorted subsets, 200 to 250 ng genomic DNA, equal to about 30,000 T cell genomes, was loaded into each replicate PCR. Purified libraries were quantified with a Qubit 3.0 fluorometer, sized on a Bioanalyzer 2100, and re-quantified with the KAPA Library Quantification kit. Every immunoSEQ 96-well plate was sequenced on a dedicated single-read 150-cycle Illumina NextSeq 550 flow cell. In the authors' own workflow: Because only junctional sequences without quality scores were contained in the immunoSEQ output, filtering matching that applied to full-length reads could not be performed. To assign V/J genes and CDR3, sequences were annotated using PyIR, a Python wrapper for IgBLAST v1.9, with IMGT germline references. Reads were filtered out if the reads had weak V/J assignments (E-value above 1e-6), no CDR3, stop codons, out-of-frame junctions, or ambiguous translated residues. V3J clonotypes were defined as sequences sharing an identical inferred V gene, J gene, and CDR3 amino acid sequence. To compute the percentage overlap between repertoires, the number of shared unique clonotypes was divided by the size of the smaller repertoire. RTK rarefaction, the Chao1 estimator, and Recon v2.1 estimates of unobserved clonotypes were used to assess repertoire richness. Generation probabilities were computed with OLGA for all TCRbeta clonotypes obtained by the gDNA method from a few donors. TCRdb re-hosts the immuneACCESS table, in-frame sequences only. Its copies lack some clones; in the studies checked, an unresolved V gene accounts for under half of them, and the cause for the rest is not known. That table supplies the V and J calls and clone size; D and trimming were determined from the DNA. For this sample there are over 2 million clones; roughly 95% appear just once. Of the sample, 0.9% to 1.3% is held by the ten largest clones.

The TCR sequence derives from a man between 18 and 35 years old in good health. What was sequenced was naive CD8+ T cells sorted from blood. The cell subset or site label, as the study defines it: CD45RA+CCR7+.

The CDR3 loop reads CATSRVPQIELANYGYTF. The sequenced DNA: TGTGCCACCAGCAGAGTACCACAGATCGAACTAGCTAACTATGGCTACACCTTC. The chain links TRBV15 with TRBJ1-2; the D gene cannot be named for sure. The cysteine opens and the phenylalanine closes a CDR3 of 18 amino acids. Only the CDR3 region is kept as DNA, spanning 54 bases read in frame from base 1. From a lookup of the germline V gene (reference sequence), CDR1 and CDR2 are LNHNV and YYDKDF. Trimming at the junction amounts to 1 base on V and 0 bases on J, and the germline ends lie 18 bases apart.